This T cell receptor (beta chain) originates from a study of cytomegalovirus exposure and HLA in healthy donors. Germline values: CDR1 GTSNPN, CDR2 SVGIG (reference sequence). There are 14 residues in the CDR3. Losses at the gene ends were 0 bases for V and 4 bases for J; bases not matched to a gene: 1. It was with 60 Vbeta and 13 Jbeta primers that the PCR ran. Only in-frame clones appear in the TCRdb table, and some are missing; sequencing was by immunoSEQ multiplex PCR. Of more than 90,000 clones listed, 75% are singletons. The chain carries TRBV30 and TRBJ1-5; 9 bases line up with TRBD1. This clonotype was obtained from a middle-aged man in good health and CMV-seronegative. Material for sequencing was PBMCs. The CDR3 DNA sequence: TGTGCCTGGAGTGTGACAGGGGGGAATCAGCCCCAGCATTTT. It specifies CAWSVTGGNQPQHF.